The 25 T cell receptor beta chains presented below share a single source sample, sequenced in a study of blood T cell repertoires in COVID-19. Assay: immunoSEQ multiplex PCR; the TCRdb copy retains only in-frame clones and omits some. The profile shows about 250,000 clones, 70% to 90% of them singletons. The material sequenced was peripheral blood. The receptors were sampled from a man between 18 and 29 years old with active or convalescent COVID-19.

This rearrangement joins TRBV4-3 to TRBJ2-1; possibly TRBD1 for D (6 bases). V was cut by 3 bases and J by 2 bases, with 8 bases left in between. In germline, CDR1 is LGHNA, CDR2 YSLEER. CDR3 length equals 14 residues. CDR3 DNA: TGCGCCAGCAGCCAGCAGGGGCCCTACAATGAGCAGTTCTTC. It specifies CASSQQGPYNEQFF.

This chain links TRBV27 with TRBJ1-6; D is unclear. CDR3 length: 12 residues. V lost 3 bases to trimming and J lost 8 bases, with 5 bases between them. Per the germline V gene, CDR1 is MNHEY and CDR2 is SMNVEV (reference sequence). The CDR3 here is CASSFRDSPLHF. CDR3 nucleotide sequence: TGTGCCAGCAGTTTTCGCGATTCACCCCTCCACTTT.

This chain links TRBV10-3 with TRBJ2-1; weak D call: TRBD2 (5 bases). The CDR3 length is 15 residues. Looked up from germline, CDR1 is ENHRY and CDR2 is SYGVKD. Trimming left V 6 bases short and J 9 bases short, with 21 bases between. The CDR3 is CAIRGKGAGRIEQFF. The DNA for the CDR3 is TGTGCCATCAGAGGGAAGGGAGCTGGAAGGATTGAGCAGTTCTTC.

The chain links TRBV18 to TRBJ1-3; TRBD1 might be the D (5 bases). The CDR3 is 16 residues long. Germline V gene lookup returns CDR1 KGHSH and CDR2 LQKENI. V was trimmed by 2 bases and J by 4 bases, leaving 15 bases between them. Here the CDR3 reads CASSPSRQGFGNTIYF. Here the CDR3 DNA reads TGTGCCAGCTCACCATCACGGCAGGGCTTCGGAAACACCATATATTTT.

This rearrangement joins TRBV7-8 to TRBJ1-2; D unresolved. The germline V and J ends were trimmed by 0 bases and 4 bases, with 9 bases remaining between them. CDR3 length: 14 amino acids. Germline CDR1 SGHVS, CDR2 FQNEAQ. DNA of the CDR3: TGTGCCAGCAGCTTAGCATCGCGGGGCTATGGCTACACCTTC. Protein: CASSLASRGYGYTF. The complete variable domain, with remaining parts taken from reference TRBV7-8 and TRBJ1-2, reads GAGVSQSPRYKVAKRGQDVALRCDPISGHVSLFWYQQALGQGPEFLTYFQNEAQLDKSGLPSDRFFAERPEGSVSTLKIQRTQQEDSAVYLCASSLASRGYGYTFGSGTRLTVV.

The table lists this clone with a count of one. This rearrangement joins TRBV3-1 (or the pseudogene TRBV3-2) to TRBJ1-5; possibly TRBD1 for D (6 bases). Trimming removed 0 bases from V and 4 bases from J, with 7 bases in between. CDR3 size: 14 residues. Germline CDR1 is LGHDT and CDR2 is YNNKEL (reference sequence). The CDR3 here is CASSQETGNQPQHF. The DNA of the CDR3 is TGTGCCAGCAGCCAAGAGACAGGTAATCAGCCCCAGCATTTT.

The rearrangement uses TRBV2 and TRBJ1-1; D may be TRBD1 (5 bases). Germline V CDR1 and CDR2: SNHLY, FYNNEI. V was pared by 7 bases and J by 4 bases, with 13 bases between. The CDR3 covers 13 residues. CDR3 in amino acids: CASTVGGGTEAFF. CDR3 nucleotide sequence: TGTGCCAGCACCGTGGGGGGAGGCACTGAAGCTTTCTTT. Based on the CDR3 plus reference TRBV2 and TRBJ1-1, the full variable domain is EPEVTQTPSHQVTQMGQEVILRCVPISNHLYFYWYRQILGQKVEFLVSFYNNEISEKSEIFDDQFSVERPDGSNFTLKIRSTKLEDSAMYFCASTVGGGTEAFFGQGTRLTVV.

V is TRBV12-3 or TRBV12-4 and J is TRBJ2-7; D gene ambiguous. Trimming removed 6 bases from V and 3 bases from J, with 3 bases in between. The CDR3 loop spans 10 amino acids. In DNA form, the CDR3 reads TGTGCCAGCAGCCGCTACGAGCAGTACTTC. Translated, it gives CASSRYEQYF.

This clone was observed once. The chain has TRBV27 and TRBJ2-1; 8 bases are shared with TRBD1. The germline V gene has CDR1 MNHEY and CDR2 SMNVEV (reference sequence). The CDR3 runs to 15 residues. J was trimmed by 5 bases and V by 5 bases; bases with no gene match: 8. The CDR3: CASSPYGTGHNEQFF. In nucleotides, the CDR3 is TGTGCCAGCAGTCCATATGGGACAGGCCACAATGAGCAGTTCTTC.

The V call is TRBV24-1, the J call TRBJ2-1; 8 bases match TRBD1. Germline trimming cut 8 bases from V and 7 bases from J; bases unmatched to any gene: 12. The V gene's germline CDR1 is KGHDR and CDR2 SFDVKD. The CDR3 runs 15 residues. In DNA form, the CDR3 reads TGTGCCACCACCATTCCAGGGGGCGCAAGGAATGAGCAGTTCTTC. Protein product: CATTIPGGARNEQFF.

The gene calls are TRBV7-2 and TRBJ2-1; tentative D call: TRBD2 (5 bases). CDR1 SGHTA and CDR2 FQGNSA come from the germline V gene. The CDR3 length is 13 residues. V was pared by 5 bases and J by 14 bases, with 19 bases between. The CDR3 here is CASSDYDGRGKFF. The CDR3 bases are TGTGCCAGCAGCGACTACGACGGGCGTGGTAAGTTCTTC.

The chain employs TRBV28 and TRBJ1-5, with a possible D match to TRBD1 (5 bases). Germline CDR1 and CDR2: MDHEN and SYDVKM. The V gene lost 2 bases and the J gene lost 10 bases, with 18 bases spanning the gap. The CDR3 sequence is 15 residues long. The CDR3 loop reads CASSLPGAGGVPQHF. The CDR3 region has the DNA TGTGCCAGCAGTTTACCCGGGGCGGGAGGGGTTCCCCAGCATTTT.

The chain combines TRBV15 with TRBJ1-5; D possibly corresponds to TRBD1 (5 bases). CDR3 size: 15 residues. The germline V gene has CDR1 LNHNV and CDR2 YYDKDF (reference sequence). The germline V and J ends were trimmed by 1 base and 1 base, with 8 bases remaining between them. CDR3 in amino acids: CATSRVGGSNQPQHF. In DNA, the CDR3 is TGTGCCACCAGCAGAGTCGGGGGGAGCAATCAGCCCCAGCATTTT.

The chain employs TRBV28 and TRBJ2-7; TRBD2 matches at 9 bases. Germline trimming cut 3 bases from V and 0 bases from J; bases unmatched to any gene: 0. CDR3 length equals 14 residues. CDR1 MDHEN and CDR2 SYDVKM come from the germline V gene. The chain's CDR3 is CASSFSGSSYEQYF. The CDR3, as DNA: TGTGCCAGCAGTTTTAGCGGGAGCTCCTACGAGCAGTACTTC. The whole variable domain, filled in from reference TRBV28 and TRBJ2-7, reads DVKVTQSSRYLVKRTGEKVFLECVQDMDHENMFWYRQDPGLGLRLIYFSYDVKMKEKGDIPEGYSVSREKKERFSLILESASTNQTSMYLCASSFSGSSYEQYFGPGTRLTVT.

This chain connects TRBV15 to TRBJ2-1, with 7 bases matching TRBD2. V lost 3 bases to trimming and J lost 0 bases; unmatched junction nucleotides: 2. This CDR3 contains 15 residues. CDR1 LNHNV and CDR2 YYDKDF come from the germline V gene (reference sequence). The CDR3 region is CATSSGGSSYNEQFF. In nucleotides, the CDR3 is TGTGCCACCAGCAGTGGCGGGAGCTCCTACAATGAGCAGTTCTTC.

This chain connects TRBV6-1 to TRBJ2-5; TRBD2 is a possible D gene (6 bases). This CDR3 is 11 amino acids long. From germline, CDR1 is MNHNS and CDR2 SASEGT. V was shortened by 6 bases and J by 4 bases, with 6 bases between the two germline ends. CDR3 protein: CASRTRETQYF. In nucleotides, the CDR3 is TGTGCCAGCAGGACTAGAGAGACCCAGTACTTC.

The genes are TRBV19 and TRBJ1-3; 7 bases align to TRBD1. J was trimmed by 4 bases and V by 10 bases; bases with no gene match: 7. CDR3 length equals 13 residues. Germline CDR1 is LNHDA and CDR2 is SQIVND (reference sequence). The CDR3 is CATSQGRGNTIYF. The CDR3 DNA is TGTGCCACTTCACAGGGGAGAGGAAACACCATATATTTT.

The chain links TRBV6-5 to TRBJ2-1; 9 bases fit TRBD2. This CDR3 region has 16 residues. Unmatched junction bases numbered 11, after V lost 4 bases and J lost 7 bases. The V gene's germline CDR1 is MNHEY and CDR2 SVGAGI. CDR3 DNA: TGTGCCAGCAGTTTCGAGAGTAGCGGGAGTGGTAATGAGCAGTTCTTC. It codes for CASSFESSGSGNEQFF.

This rearrangement joins TRBV7-9 to TRBJ2-2; 9 bases fit TRBD2. This CDR3 region has 18 residues. Looked up from germline, CDR1 is SEHNR and CDR2 is FQNEAQ (reference sequence). Trimming at V came to 2 bases and at J to 5 bases, leaving 12 bases not matched to a gene. CDR3 amino acids: CASSLRLGSGGKTGELFF. The DNA for the CDR3 is TGTGCCAGCAGCTTACGTCTCGGTAGCGGGGGTAAAACCGGGGAGCTGTTTTTT.

The chain carries TRBV4-1 and TRBJ2-7; D possibly corresponds to TRBD2 (6 bases). The CDR3 is made up of 16 amino acids. Trimming shortened V by 4 bases and J by 3 bases, and 19 bases separated the two germline ends. Germline lookup yields CDR1 MGHRA and CDR2 YSYEKL. CDR3 sequence: CASSPEGVLADYEQYF. CDR3 nucleotides: TGCGCCAGCAGCCCAGAAGGGGTGTTAGCGGACTACGAGCAGTACTTC.

This chain joins TRBV6-6 and TRBJ2-7; 10 bases align to TRBD2. J lost 3 bases, V lost 5 bases, and 19 bases had no gene match. Germline V lookup: CDR1 MNHNY, CDR2 SVGAGI (reference sequence). This CDR3 is built from 19 residues. CDR3 coding DNA: TGTGCCAGCAGTCACGACTCAGCGGGGGGGCGGCATAAAATCTACGAGCAGTACTTC. Amino acid sequence: CASSHDSAGGRHKIYEQYF.

The V gene is TRBV7-8, the J gene TRBJ2-2; 7 positions agree with TRBD1. There are 16 residues in the CDR3. Unmatched junction bases numbered 8, after V lost 0 bases and J lost 7 bases. Germline V gene data show CDR1 as SGHVS and CDR2 as FQNEAQ. As DNA, the CDR3 is TGTGCCAGCAGCTTAGCGGACCTAGGGGGCATCGGGGAGCTGTTTTTT. Its protein is CASSLADLGGIGELFF.

V is TRBV6-2 or TRBV6-3 and J is TRBJ1-5; possibly TRBD1 for D (5 bases). This CDR3 is 17 amino acids long. Germline V gene data show CDR1 as MNHEY and CDR2 as SVGEGT. Trimming cost V 0 bases and J 1 base, with 13 bases left between them. The CDR3 loop reads CASSYSAGLESNQPQHF. In DNA, the CDR3 is TGTGCCAGCAGTTACTCTGCAGGGCTAGAGAGCAATCAGCCCCAGCATTTT.

The chain links TRBV5-4 to TRBJ2-3; 8 positions match TRBD2. The trim removed 4 bases at V and 0 bases at J, leaving 4 bases unmatched. This CDR3 contains 15 residues. Germline assignment: CDR1 SGHNT and CDR2 YYREEE (reference sequence). CDR3: CASSTKRGSTDTQYF. The DNA of the CDR3 is TGTGCCAGCAGCACGAAGCGGGGGAGCACAGATACGCAGTATTTT.

This clone appeared a single time. The rearrangement links TRBV4-1 to TRBJ2-1; TRBD2 matches at 7 bases. The germline gives CDR1 MGHRA, CDR2 YSYEKL. With V trimmed by 0 bases and J by 10 bases, 9 bases remained unmatched. The CDR3 runs to 15 residues. The CDR3 nucleotides are TGCGCCAGCAGCCAAGAAAAGCGGGGAATTAAAGAGCAGTTCTTC. Translating gives CASSQEKRGIKEQFF.